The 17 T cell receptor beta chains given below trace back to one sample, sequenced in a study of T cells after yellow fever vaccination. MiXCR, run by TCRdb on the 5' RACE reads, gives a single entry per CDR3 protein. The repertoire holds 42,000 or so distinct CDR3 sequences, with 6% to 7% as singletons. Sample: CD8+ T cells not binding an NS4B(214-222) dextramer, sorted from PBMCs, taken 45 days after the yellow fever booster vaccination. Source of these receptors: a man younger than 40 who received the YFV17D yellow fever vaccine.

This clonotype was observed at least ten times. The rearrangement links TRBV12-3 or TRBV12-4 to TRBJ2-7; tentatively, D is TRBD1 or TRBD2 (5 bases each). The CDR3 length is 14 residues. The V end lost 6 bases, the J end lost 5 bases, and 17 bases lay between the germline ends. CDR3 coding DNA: TGTGCCAGCAGCCCCCGGGACCGTGCCGACGAGCAGTACTTC. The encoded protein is CASSPRDRADEQYF.

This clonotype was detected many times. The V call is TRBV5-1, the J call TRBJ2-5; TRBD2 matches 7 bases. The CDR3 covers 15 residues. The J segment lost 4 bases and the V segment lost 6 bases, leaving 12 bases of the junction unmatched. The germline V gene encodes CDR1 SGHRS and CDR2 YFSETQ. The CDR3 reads CASKALREIRETQYF. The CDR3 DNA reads TGCGCCAGCAAGGCCTTGCGGGAGATACGAGAGACCCAGTACTTC.

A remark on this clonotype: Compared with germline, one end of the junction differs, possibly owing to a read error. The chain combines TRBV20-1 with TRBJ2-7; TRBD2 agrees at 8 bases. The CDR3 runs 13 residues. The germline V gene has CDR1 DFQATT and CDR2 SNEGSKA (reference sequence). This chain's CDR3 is CSAGEREFYEQYF. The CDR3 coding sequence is TGCAGTGCTGGAGAGCGGGAGTTTTACGAGCAGTACTTC.

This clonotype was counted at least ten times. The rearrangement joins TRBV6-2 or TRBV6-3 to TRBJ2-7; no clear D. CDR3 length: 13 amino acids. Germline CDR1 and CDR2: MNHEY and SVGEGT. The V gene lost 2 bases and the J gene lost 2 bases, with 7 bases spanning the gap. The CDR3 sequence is CASSYGLAYEQYF. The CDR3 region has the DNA TGTGCCAGCAGTTACGGGCTAGCCTACGAGCAGTACTTC.

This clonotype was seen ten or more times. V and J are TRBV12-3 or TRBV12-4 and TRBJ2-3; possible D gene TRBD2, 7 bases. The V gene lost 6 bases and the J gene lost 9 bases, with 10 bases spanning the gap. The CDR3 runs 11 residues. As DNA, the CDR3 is TGTGCCAGCAGGGGCGGGGGCACGCAGTATTTT. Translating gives CASRGGGTQYF.

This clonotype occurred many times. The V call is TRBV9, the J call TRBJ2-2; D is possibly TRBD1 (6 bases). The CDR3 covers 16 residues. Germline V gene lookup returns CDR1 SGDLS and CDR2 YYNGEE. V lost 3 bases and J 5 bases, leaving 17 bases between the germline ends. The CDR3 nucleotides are TGTGCCAGCAGCGGTCCCGCAGGGGCGAGAACCGGGGAGCTGTTTTTT. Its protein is CASSGPAGARTGELFF.

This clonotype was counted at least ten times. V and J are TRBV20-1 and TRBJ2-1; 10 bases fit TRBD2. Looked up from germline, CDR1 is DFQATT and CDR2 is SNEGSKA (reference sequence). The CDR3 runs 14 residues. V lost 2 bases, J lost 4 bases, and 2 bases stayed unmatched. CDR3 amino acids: CSARLAGDYNEQFF. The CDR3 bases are TGCAGTGCTAGACTAGCGGGGGATTACAATGAGCAGTTCTTC.

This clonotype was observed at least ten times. This CDR3 is CASSYPHDTQYF. DNA for the CDR3: TGTGCCAGCAGTTACCCACATGACACGCAGTATTTT. The rearrangement links TRBV6-2 or TRBV6-3 to TRBJ2-3, with no clear D. The length of the CDR3 is 12 residues. The V end lost 2 bases, the J end lost 9 bases, and 9 bases lay between the germline ends. CDR1 is MNHEY, CDR2 SVGEGT, per germline.

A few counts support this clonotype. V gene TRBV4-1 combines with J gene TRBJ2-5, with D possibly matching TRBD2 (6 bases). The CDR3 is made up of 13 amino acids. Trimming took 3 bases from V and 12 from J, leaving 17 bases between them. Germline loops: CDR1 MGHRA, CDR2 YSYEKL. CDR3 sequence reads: CASSQGVEGQEYF. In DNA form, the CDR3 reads TGCGCCAGCAGCCAGGGGGTGGAGGGGCAGGAGTACTTC.

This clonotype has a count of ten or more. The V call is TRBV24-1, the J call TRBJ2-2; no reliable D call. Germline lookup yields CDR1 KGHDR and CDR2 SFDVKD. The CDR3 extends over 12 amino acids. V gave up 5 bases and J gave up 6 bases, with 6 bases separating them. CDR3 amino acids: CATSVGSGELFF. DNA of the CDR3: TGTGCCACCAGTGTGGGGTCCGGGGAGCTGTTTTTT.

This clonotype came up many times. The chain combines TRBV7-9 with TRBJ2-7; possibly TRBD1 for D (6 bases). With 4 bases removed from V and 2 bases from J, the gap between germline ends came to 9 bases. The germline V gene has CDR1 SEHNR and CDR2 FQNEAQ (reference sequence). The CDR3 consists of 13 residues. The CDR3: CASSSEGAYEQYF. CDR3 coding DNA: TGTGCCAGCAGCTCTGAGGGGGCCTACGAGCAGTACTTC.

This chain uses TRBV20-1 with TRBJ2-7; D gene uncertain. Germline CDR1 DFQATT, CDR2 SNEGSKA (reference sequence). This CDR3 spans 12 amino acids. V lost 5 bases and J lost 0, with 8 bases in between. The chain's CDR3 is CSASVSSYEQYF. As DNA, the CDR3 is TGCAGTGCTTCGGTCAGCTCCTACGAGCAGTACTTC.

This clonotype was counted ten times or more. CDR3: CASSGSDRGLEPQHF. Here the CDR3 DNA reads TGTGCCAGCAGCGGTTCCGATCGGGGGTTGGAGCCCCAGCATTTT. The genes are TRBV7-9 and TRBJ1-5; D might be TRBD1 (5 bases). Deletions cut 5 bases from V and 8 bases from J, with 19 bases between. Germline CDR1 is SEHNR and CDR2 is FQNEAQ (reference sequence). The CDR3 has 15 amino acids.

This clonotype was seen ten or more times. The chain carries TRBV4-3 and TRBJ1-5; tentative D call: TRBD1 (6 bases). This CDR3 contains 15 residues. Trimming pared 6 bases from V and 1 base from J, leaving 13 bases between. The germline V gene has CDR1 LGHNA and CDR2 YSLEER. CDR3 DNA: TGCGCCAGCAGTCAGTGGACAGCGAGCAATCAGCCCCAGCATTTT. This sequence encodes CASSQWTASNQPQHF.

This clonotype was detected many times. CDR3 in DNA: TGTGCCAGCAGCTTGGGGACAGGGCGCCATCAAGAGACCCAGTACTTC. Its protein is CASSLGTGRHQETQYF. The chain carries TRBV11-2 and TRBJ2-5, with 9 bases lining up with TRBD1. Trimming removed 3 bases from V and 2 bases from J; junction bases left unmatched: 7. CDR3 length: 16 residues. The germline CDR1 and CDR2 sequences are SGHAT and FQNNGV.

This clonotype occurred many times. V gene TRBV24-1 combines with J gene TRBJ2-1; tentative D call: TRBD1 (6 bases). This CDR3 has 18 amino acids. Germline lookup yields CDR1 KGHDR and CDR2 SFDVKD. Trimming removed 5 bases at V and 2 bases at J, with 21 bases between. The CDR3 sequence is CATSVQGYGTRPYNEQFF. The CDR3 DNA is TGTGCCACCAGTGTACAGGGCTATGGTACCCGTCCCTACAATGAGCAGTTCTTC.

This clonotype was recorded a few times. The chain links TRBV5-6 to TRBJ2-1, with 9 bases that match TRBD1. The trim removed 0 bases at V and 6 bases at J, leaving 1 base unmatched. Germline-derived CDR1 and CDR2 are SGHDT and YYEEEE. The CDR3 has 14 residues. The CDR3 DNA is TGTGCCAGCAGCTTGGAGACAGGGGGCAATGAGCAGTTCTTC. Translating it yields CASSLETGGNEQFF. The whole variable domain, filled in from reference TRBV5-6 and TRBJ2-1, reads DAGVTQSPTHLIKTRGQQVTLRCSPKSGHDTVSWYQQALGQGPQFIFQYYEEEERQRGNFPDRFSGHQFPNYSSELNVNALLLGDSALYLCASSLETGGNEQFFGPGTRLTVL.